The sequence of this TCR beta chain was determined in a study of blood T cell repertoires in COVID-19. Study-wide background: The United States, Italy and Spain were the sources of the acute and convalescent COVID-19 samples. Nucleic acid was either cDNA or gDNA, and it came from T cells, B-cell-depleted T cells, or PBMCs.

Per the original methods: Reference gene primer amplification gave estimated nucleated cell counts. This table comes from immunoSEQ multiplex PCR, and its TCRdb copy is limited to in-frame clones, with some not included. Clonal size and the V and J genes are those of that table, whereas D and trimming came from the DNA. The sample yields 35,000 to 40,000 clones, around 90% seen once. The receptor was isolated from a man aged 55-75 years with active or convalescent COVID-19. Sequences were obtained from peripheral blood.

The CDR3 coding sequence is TGTGCCAGCAGCCCGGGACTAGCGGGAAGGAATGAGCAGTTCTTC. This gives the protein CASSPGLAGRNEQFF. V gene TRBV28 combines with J gene TRBJ2-1, with TRBD2 matching over 13 bases. CDR1 MDHEN and CDR2 SYDVKM come from the germline V gene. Trimming at V came to 6 bases and at J to 7 bases, leaving 6 bases not matched to a gene. This CDR3 is 15 amino acids long.